This TCR beta chain comes out of a study of T-cell memory formation after mild COVID-19 (dated by TCRdb to about 2021). Study-wide context: Most TCR sequence clusters were specific to one of the two donors. T-cell clones expanding and contracting after mild COVID-19 in a couple of donors were tracked by longitudinal TCRalpha and TCRbeta repertoire sequencing. The cohort comprised two young, previously healthy adult volunteers, one female and one male.

The sequencing machine was an Illumina NovaSeq 6000. TCRalpha and TCRbeta cDNA libraries were built by 5'RACE with constant-segment primers, adding sample barcodes and unique molecular identifiers. RNA was extracted from every sample with Trizol reagent. Libraries were amplified in two PCR steps, with a second sample barcode and Illumina TruSeq adapters added in the second step. The libraries were sequenced on an Illumina NovaSeq using 2 x 150 bp paired-end reads. From the authors' description of their analysis: With migec v1.2.7, reads were demultiplexed and then collapsed into UMI-guided consensus sequences. Using mixcr v2.1.11, the UMI consensuses were aligned to TRA and TRB V and J templates and assembled into clonotypes. Clonotypes were classified as expanded or contracted when called significant by both edgeR and NoisET, with noise models trained on biological replicates. For edgeR calls, a false discovery rate-adjusted p below 0.01 and a log2 fold-change threshold of 1 were applied. As an exploratory analysis of dynamics, PCA with hierarchical clustering was applied to max-normalized trajectories of the 1000 most abundant clonotypes. Separately sequenced CD4+ and CD8+ repertoires were used to assign the CD4 or CD8 phenotype of responding clones. The raw public data were reprocessed by TCRdb itself: fastp quality trimming at Q25, MiXCR clonotype calling, in-frame beta chains only. Rows are combined by CDR3 protein, so each entry shows the most common genes and DNA. These V and J calls are TCRdb output, not the study's own analysis. The sample contains roughly 250,000 distinct CDR3 sequences, roughly 15% of them found a single time. The top ten clonotypes cover 3.5% of the sample.

Overall study outcomes, separate from this receptor: Contracting CD4+ clones were located mainly in the CM and EM memory subsets, whereas CD8+ clones were found to be enriched in EMRA. Whether the second-wave clones peaking on day 37 were SARS-CoV-2 specific was not confirmed. The study included only a couple of mild cases, and larger cohorts that include severe cases with pre-infection samples were judged to be necessary. Clones contracting from day 15 to 85 had balanced CD4/CD8 phenotypes, while a second wave expanding from day 15 to 37 was biased towards CD4+. Some responding clones were detected in pre-infection memory, which suggested that pre-existing cross-reactive memory T cells had joined the SARS-CoV-2 response.

Ficoll-Paque density gradient centrifugation was the method used to isolate PBMCs. For this clonotype: The target of this receptor is not known. No clone much larger than this one lies a single base away; base qualities are absent.

The TCR was taken from a man aged 18 to 30 who had mild COVID-19 (a few samples of this study predate the infection). The sample titles of this study are shuffled in the database, so cell type and time point are left out; the donor was told from shared clones. Sequences were obtained from PBMCs or a T cell subset sorted from them (not recorded which).

CDR3 sequence: CASSPLAGGPETQYF. The nucleotide sequence is given as TGTGCCAGCAGCCCCCTAGCGGGGGGGCCGGAGACCCAGTACTTC. The V and J segments used are TRBV4-2 and TRBJ2-5, with 12 bases aligning to TRBD2. CDR1 and CDR2 are drawn from the germline V gene: LGHNA, YNFKEQ. The germline V end is reduced by 4 bases and the J end by 5 bases; junction bases left unmatched: 5. From the cysteine through the phenylalanine, the CDR3 covers 15 amino acids. The CDR3 DNA has 45 bases and is translated from base 1.